These T cell receptor beta chains were read from a single sample in a study of blood T cell repertoires in COVID-19. This table comes from immunoSEQ multiplex PCR, and its TCRdb copy is limited to in-frame clones, with some not included. The table shows 150,000 or so clones, with almost 90% occurring only once. What was sequenced was peripheral blood. These receptors all come from a human donor in a cohort sampled during active COVID-19. The CDR3 runs from the conserved cysteine through the conserved F or W. The D gene is left open where the match is weak. Clone size, where shown, is once, few, many, or a class for clones that have expanded.

j_call,v_call,d_call,clone_size,cdr3_aa,cdr3_nt
TRBJ2-1,TRBV18,TRBD1,few,CASSPGTGGYNEQFF,TGTGCCAGCTCACCCGGGACAGGGGGTTACAATGAGCAGTTCTTC
TRBJ2-1,TRBV10-2,TRBD2,NA,CASSLAGGYNEQFF,TGCGCCAGCAGCTTAGCGGGGGGGTACAATGAGCAGTTCTTC
TRBJ1-1,TRBV3-1/TRBV3-2,TRBD1,NA,CASSQSGQGAVTEAFF,TGTGCCAGCAGCCAATCAGGACAGGGGGCGGTCACTGAAGCTTTCTTT
TRBJ1-1,TRBV11-2,NA,NA,CASSFNKITEAFF,TGTGCCAGCAGCTTCAACAAGATCACTGAAGCTTTCTTT
TRBJ1-2,TRBV4-1,TRBD1,NA,CASSQQGATNGYTF,TGCGCCAGCAGCCAACAGGGGGCAACGAATGGCTACACCTTC
TRBJ2-4,TRBV19,TRBD2,NA,CASSIQREGRLAKNIQYF,TGTGCCAGTAGTATACAGCGGGAGGGCCGGTTGGCCAAAAACATTCAGTACTTC
TRBJ1-6,TRBV19,NA,few,CASSIIWEENSPLHF,TGTGCCAGTAGTATAATATGGGAGGAAAATTCACCCCTCCACTTT
TRBJ2-2,TRBV4-1,NA,NA,CASSQVWDSSTGELFF,TGCGCCAGCAGCCAAGTATGGGACTCGAGCACCGGGGAGCTGTTTTTT
TRBJ2-1,TRBV3-1/TRBV3-2,TRBD1,few,CASSQEGQGVYNEQFF,TGTGCCAGCAGCCAAGAAGGGCAGGGGGTCTACAATGAGCAGTTCTTC
TRBJ1-5,TRBV28,NA,NA,CASSLGPNQPQHF,TGTGCCAGCAGTTTAGGCCCCAATCAGCCCCAGCATTTT
TRBJ1-2,TRBV6-2/TRBV6-3,TRBD1,NA,CASSRTGDNYGYTF,TGTGCCAGCAGTCGGACAGGAGATAACTATGGCTACACCTTC
TRBJ1-4,TRBV7-2,TRBD1,NA,CASSLTGASVEKLFF,TGTGCCAGCAGCTTAACAGGGGCTTCGGTAGAAAAACTGTTTTTT
TRBJ2-7,TRBV5-4,NA,few,CASSTSGSFSYEQYF,TGTGCCAGCAGTACAAGCGGTTCCTTCTCCTACGAGCAGTACTTC
TRBJ1-1,TRBV29-1,TRBD1,NA,CSVLPQGAGAEAFF,TGCAGCGTACTACCACAGGGGGCTGGCGCTGAAGCTTTCTTT
TRBJ1-4,TRBV27,TRBD1,NA,CASSPTRTGPNEKLFF,TGTGCCAGCAGTCCCACTCGGACAGGGCCAAATGAAAAACTGTTTTTT
TRBJ2-7,TRBV10-2,NA,NA,CASSDERYEQYF,TGCGCCAGCAGTGATGAGAGGTACGAGCAGTACTTC
TRBJ1-3,TRBV5-8,NA,NA,CASSLQGTGNTIYF,TGTGCCAGCAGCTTGCAGGGCACTGGAAACACCATATATTTT
TRBJ2-1,TRBV28,NA,NA,CASRGGSYNEQFF,TGTGCCAGCCGAGGGGGCTCCTACAATGAGCAGTTCTTC
TRBJ1-6,TRBV7-2,NA,NA,CASSSRTTGFNSPLHF,TGTGCCAGCAGCTCAAGGACAACAGGGTTTAATTCACCCCTCCACTTT
TRBJ1-4,TRBV30,TRBD1,once,CAWRTGGNEKLFF,TGTGCCTGGAGGACAGGGGGGAATGAAAAACTGTTTTTT
TRBJ2-1,TRBV7-8,TRBD2,NA,CASSLGLAEYNEQFF,TGTGCCAGCAGCCTTGGACTAGCGGAATACAATGAGCAGTTCTTC
TRBJ2-1,TRBV11-2,NA,NA,CASSFLRDEQFF,TGTGCCAGCAGCTTCCTTCGAGATGAGCAGTTCTTC
TRBJ2-2,TRBV5-1,NA,NA,CASSLGPNTGELFF,TGCGCCAGCAGCTTGGGGCCAAACACCGGGGAGCTGTTTTTT
TRBJ2-1,TRBV2,TRBD2,NA,CASSESGGVLYNEQFF,TGTGCCAGCAGTGAAAGCGGGGGAGTGTTGTACAATGAGCAGTTCTTC
TRBJ2-7,TRBV11-2,TRBD2,NA,CASSHLGLAGVGEQYF,TGTGCCAGCAGCCATCTAGGACTAGCGGGAGTGGGGGAGCAGTACTTC
TRBJ1-2,TRBV9,NA,few,CASSLDGTDGYTF,TGTGCCAGCAGCCTAGACGGGACTGATGGCTACACCTTC
TRBJ2-5,TRBV5-1,TRBD1,NA,CASSLGQGVQTQYF,TGCGCCAGCAGCTTGGGACAGGGGGTTCAGACCCAGTACTTC
TRBJ2-1,TRBV19,TRBD2,NA,CASSIGLAGYNEQFF,TGTGCCAGTAGTATAGGCCTAGCGGGGTACAATGAGCAGTTCTTC
TRBJ1-6,TRBV3-1/TRBV3-2,NA,NA,CASSQGVLNSPLHF,TGTGCCAGCAGCCAAGGCGTTCTTAATTCACCCCTCCACTTT
TRBJ2-1,TRBV6-4,TRBD2,NA,CASSRISGGAIEQFF,TGTGCCAGCAGTCGAATTAGCGGGGGGGCCATTGAGCAGTTCTTC
TRBJ2-7,TRBV7-3,NA,NA,CASSPGSWSSYEQYF,TGTGCCAGCAGCCCTGGCTCGTGGAGCTCCTACGAGCAGTACTTC
TRBJ1-3,TRBV9,TRBD1,NA,CASSARDSSGNTIYF,TGTGCCAGCAGCGCACGGGACAGCTCTGGAAACACCATATATTTT
TRBJ2-4,TRBV27,TRBD1,NA,CASSSETGLGSKNIQYF,TGTGCCAGCAGTTCCGAGACAGGGTTGGGGTCCAAAAACATTCAGTACTTC
TRBJ1-5,TRBV10-2,NA,NA,CASSDSGTAGQPQHF,TGCGCCAGCAGTGATTCAGGGACCGCGGGGCAGCCCCAGCATTTT
TRBJ2-1,TRBV27,NA,NA,CASSPRRTVSSNEQFF,TGTGCCAGCAGTCCACGAAGGACAGTTTCAAGCAATGAGCAGTTCTTC
TRBJ1-2,TRBV6-5,NA,NA,CASSFSWGRNYGYTF,TGTGCCAGCAGTTTCTCTTGGGGGAGGAACTATGGCTACACCTTC
TRBJ1-5,TRBV19,NA,NA,CASGVAAQHF,TGTGCCAGCGGGGTAGCGGCCCAGCATTTT
TRBJ1-5,TRBV30,NA,NA,CAWRNAGQSGQPQHF,TGTGCCTGGAGAAATGCGGGTCAGTCGGGTCAGCCCCAGCATTTT
TRBJ2-1,TRBV12-3/TRBV12-4,NA,NA,CASSPRDEQFF,TGTGCCAGCAGTCCTCGGGATGAGCAGTTCTTC
TRBJ2-3,TRBV9,NA,NA,CASSPREGGTDTQYF,TGTGCCAGCAGCCCTAGGGAGGGGGGCACAGATACGCAGTATTTT
TRBJ2-5,TRBV4-2,NA,NA,CASSQDRLRTPETQYF,TGTGCCAGCAGCCAAGATCGATTGCGAACGCCGGAGACCCAGTACTTC
TRBJ2-1,TRBV9,NA,NA,CASSVSESSYNEQFF,TGTGCCAGCAGCGTCAGCGAGAGCTCCTACAATGAGCAGTTCTTC
TRBJ2-3,TRBV7-3,TRBD2,NA,CASSPTSGTTTDTQYF,TGTGCCAGCAGCCCAACTAGCGGGACGACCACAGATACGCAGTATTTT
TRBJ1-2,TRBV28,NA,NA,CASSHMGYTF,TGTGCCAGCAGTCACATGGGCTACACCTTC
TRBJ2-5,TRBV24-1,TRBD1,NA,CATSDGPGTGWGMIGTQYF,TGTGCCACCAGTGATGGTCCCGGGACAGGGTGGGGGATGATTGGGACCCAGTACTTC
TRBJ2-7,TRBV6-2/TRBV6-3,TRBD2,NA,CASSLGGEQYF,TGTGCCAGCAGCTTGGGGGGGGAGCAGTACTTC
TRBJ2-5,TRBV6-2/TRBV6-3,TRBD2,NA,CASSSPGTSGQETQYF,TGTGCCAGCAGCTCGCCGGGGACTAGCGGACAAGAGACCCAGTACTTC
TRBJ1-6,TRBV11-3,NA,NA,CASSLGRGNSPLHF,TGTGCCAGCAGCTTAGGCAGGGGAAATTCACCCCTCCACTTT
TRBJ1-4,TRBV25-1,TRBD1,NA,CASSEPGTGDGKLFF,TGTGCCAGCAGTGAACCCGGGACAGGAGACGGAAAACTGTTTTTT
TRBJ2-2,TRBV20-1,NA,NA,CSASKQGGGELFF,TGCAGTGCTAGTAAGCAGGGCGGCGGGGAGCTGTTTTTT
TRBJ2-5,TRBV7-2,TRBD1,NA,CASSLGQQETQYF,TGTGCCAGCAGCTTGGGACAGCAAGAGACCCAGTACTTC
TRBJ2-7,TRBV30,NA,NA,CAWSVGGPDFSYEQYF,TGTGCCTGGAGTGTAGGAGGGCCAGATTTCTCCTACGAGCAGTACTTC
TRBJ2-1,TRBV2,TRBD2,NA,CASMRLAGGSYEQFF,TGTGCCAGCATGCGACTAGCGGGAGGGTCGTATGAGCAGTTCTTC
TRBJ2-2,TRBV6-2/TRBV6-3,TRBD1,NA,CASSQTGVGTGELFF,TGTGCCAGCAGCCAAACAGGGGTAGGAACCGGGGAGCTGTTTTTT
TRBJ1-4,TRBV5-8,NA,NA,CASSFTRRGTNEKLFF,TGTGCCAGCAGCTTTACGCGGCGGGGAACTAATGAAAAACTGTTTTTT
TRBJ2-5,TRBV11-3,TRBD2,NA,CASSLDSPLAGGTGTQYF,TGTGCCAGCAGCTTAGACTCCCCGTTAGCGGGGGGAACGGGGACCCAGTACTTC
TRBJ2-1,TRBV6-2/TRBV6-3,NA,NA,CASSSNRDNYNEQFF,TGTGCCAGCAGTTCCAACCGGGACAACTACAATGAGCAGTTCTTC
TRBJ2-7,TRBV6-2/TRBV6-3,TRBD2,NA,CASSYSTSGGYEQYF,TGTGCCAGCAGTTACTCGACTAGCGGGGGCTACGAGCAGTACTTC
TRBJ2-3,TRBV12-5,NA,NA,CASGLSREGVGTDTQYF,TGTGCTAGTGGTTTGTCACGCGAGGGGGTTGGCACAGATACGCAGTATTTT